The clone carrying this T cell receptor beta chain occurred many times. The data belong to a study of T cells in Graves' hyperthyroidism and ophthalmopathy. Authors of the study amplified TCR beta CDR3 regions from RNA transcripts. HTBI primers were used for first-round RT-PCR of the TCR CDR3. TCRdb called the multiplex PCR reads again in MiXCR, with one record for every CDR3 protein. The sample consists of some 180,000 distinct CDR3 sequences, about a sixth of them appearing once. With V trimmed by 5 bases and J by 10 bases, 8 bases remained unmatched. From germline, CDR1 is DFQATT and CDR2 SNEGSKA (reference sequence). The CDR3 runs 13 residues.

The receptor comes from a woman between 45 and 60 years old with Graves' hyperthyroidism. The V and J genes are TRBV20-1 and TRBJ2-1; 10 positions agree with TRBD2. Material: blood. CDR3 amino acids: CSALGLAEGEQFF. CDR3 nucleotide sequence: TGCAGTGCTCTAGGACTAGCGGAGGGGGAGCAGTTCTTC.